This TCR beta chain was obtained from a study of regulatory T cells in long-lasting Graves disease. Time point defined: newly diagnosed GD, antithyroid drugs for less than 3 months. Scientists built the TCR library using RNA that was extracted from PBMCs. iRepertoire HTBI primers and Arm-PCR of CDR3 regions built TCR beta libraries. TCRdb processed the multiplex PCR reads anew with MiXCR; each CDR3 protein has one entry. The sample lists approximately 540,000 distinct CDR3 sequences, about 11% occurring once. This clonotype was seen at least ten times. Germline V gene lookup returns CDR1 SNHLY and CDR2 FYNNEI. The CDR3 covers 13 residues. Trimming removed 5 bases from V and 1 base from J, with 8 bases in between. These records were also assigned to another study, of T cells in Graves' hyperthyroidism and ophthalmopathy. That paper states: The definition of stable Graves' hyperthyroidism was no ophthalmopathy progression within 18 months.

The receptor's source is a woman younger than 45 with Graves disease. V is TRBV2 and J is TRBJ2-5, with D perhaps TRBD1 (6 bases). Sequencing used peripheral blood mononuclear cells (PBMCs), obtained at new diagnosis, from a patient treated with antithyroid drugs. The CDR3 nucleotides are TGTGCCAGCAGTCCGACAGGCCAAGAGACCCAGTACTTC. It encodes CASSPTGQETQYF. Combining the CDR3 with reference TRBV2 and TRBJ2-5 gives the whole variable domain EPEVTQTPSHQVTQMGQEVILRCVPISNHLYFYWYRQILGQKVEFLVSFYNNEISEKSEIFDDQFSVERPDGSNFTLKIRSTKLEDSAMYFCASSPTGQETQYFGPGTRLLVL.